One sample yielded the 12 T cell receptor beta chains listed below, sequenced in a study of neoadjuvant anti-PD-1 for oral cavity cancer. Time point here: after neoadjuvant nivolumab, at surgical resection. Generated by immunoSEQ multiplex PCR, the TCRdb table keeps only in-frame clones and is missing some. The sample contains more than 11,000 clones, 75% to 85% of which appear only once. The specimen comprised PBMCs, sampled after nivolumab (anti-PD-1) treatment. Receptors originate from a person between 35 and 79 years old with oral cavity squamous cell carcinoma.

The V call is TRBV25-1, the J call TRBJ2-3, with D possibly being TRBD1 (5 bases). The V gene's germline CDR1 is MGHDK and CDR2 SYGVNS. With 1 base removed from V and 4 bases from J, the gap between germline ends came to 9 bases. The CDR3 consists of 14 residues. The CDR3 bases are TGTGCCAGCAGTGAATCGGAAGGGGCAGATACGCAGTATTTT. Protein sequence: CASSESEGADTQYF.

The chain is built from TRBV4-1 and TRBJ1-1; a possible D gene is TRBD1 (5 bases). The germline V gene has CDR1 MGHRA and CDR2 YSYEKL. This CDR3 comprises 14 residues. The V gene lost 6 bases and the J gene lost 1 base, with 12 bases spanning the gap. The DNA for the CDR3 is TGCGCCAGCAGGCAGGGACCAAGGAACACTGAAGCTTTCTTT. This encodes CASRQGPRNTEAFF.

This chain uses TRBV5-1 with TRBJ2-3; no definite D call. The length of the CDR3 is 15 residues. Per germline, CDR1 SGHRS and CDR2 YFSETQ. The ends were cut back, 4 bases at V and 0 bases at J, with 12 bases in the middle. The CDR3 reads CASSPRASSTDTQYF. CDR3 nucleotide sequence: TGCGCCAGCAGCCCCCGAGCGAGTAGCACAGATACGCAGTATTTT.

The rearrangement joins TRBV6-1 to TRBJ2-1; 11 bases match TRBD2. The CDR3 totals 20 residues. Trimming at V came to 3 bases and at J to 0 bases, leaving 13 bases not matched to a gene. The germline gives CDR1 MNHNS, CDR2 SASEGT. The chain's CDR3 is CASSDRGLLTSGSSYNEQFF. The CDR3 DNA reads as TGTGCCAGCAGTGACCGGGGGCTGCTAACTAGCGGGAGCTCCTACAATGAGCAGTTCTTC.

This chain uses TRBV9 with TRBJ2-1; unclear D gene. Germline-derived CDR1 and CDR2 are SGDLS and YYNGEE. The V end was cut by 0 bases, the J end by 5 bases, with 3 bases between. CDR3 length: 12 amino acids. The DNA for the CDR3 is TGTGCCAGCAGCGTAGGAGACAATGAGCAGTTCTTC. Translated, it gives CASSVGDNEQFF. Complete variable domain (other parts from reference TRBV9 and TRBJ2-1): DSGVTQTPKHLITATGQRVTLRCSPRSGDLSVYWYQQSLDQGLQFLIQYYNGEERAKGNILERFSAQQFPDLHSELNLSSLELGDSALYFCASSVGDNEQFFGPGTRLTVL.

The CDR3 region has the DNA TGTGCCAGCTCACCAGATAGCCGCGAGCAGTACTTC. Translated, it gives CASSPDSREQYF. The V gene is TRBV18, the J gene TRBJ2-7; D is unclear. V was pared by 2 bases and J by 6 bases, with 8 bases between. Per germline, CDR1 KGHSH and CDR2 LQKENI. The CDR3 covers 12 residues.

The CDR3, as DNA: TGTGCCAGCAGCCAGGGGAGCGCTGACTATGGCTACACCTTC. Translated: CASSQGSADYGYTF. V usage is TRBV5-6 and J usage is TRBJ1-2, with D tentatively TRBD1 (6 bases). This CDR3 spans 14 amino acids. CDR1 is SGHDT, CDR2 YYEEEE, per germline. Trimming pared 4 bases from V and 3 bases from J, leaving 13 bases between.

This clone was counted a few times. V usage is TRBV6-4 and J usage is TRBJ2-3; 12 bases map to TRBD2. The CDR3 is 18 residues long. Germline CDR1 and CDR2: MRHNA and SNTAGT. With 0 bases clipped from V and 10 bases from J, the junction kept 14 bases outside the gene matches. The CDR3 bases are TGTGCCAGCAGTGACTCGAGCTTTACTAGCGGGGGGTATGAGGCGCAGTATTTT. It codes for CASSDSSFTSGGYEAQYF.

This clone was picked up one time. The chain is built from TRBV5-8 and TRBJ1-1, with D maybe TRBD1 (6 bases). CDR3 length: 14 amino acids. CDR1 is SGHTS and CDR2 is YDEGEE in the germline V gene. With 2 bases removed from V and 1 base from J, the gap between germline ends came to 9 bases. The CDR3 DNA follows: TGTGCCAGCAGCTTTCCGGGGGCGAACACTGAAGCTTTCTTT. Translating it yields CASSFPGANTEAFF. Combining the CDR3 with reference TRBV5-8 and TRBJ1-1 gives the whole variable domain EAGVTQSPTHLIKTRGQQATLRCSPISGHTSVYWYQQALGLGLQFLLWYDEGEERNRGNFPPRFSGRQFPNYSSELNVNALELEDSALYLCASSFPGANTEAFFGQGTRLTVV.

The V gene is TRBV29-1, the J gene TRBJ2-1; 11 bases map to TRBD1. CDR1 SQVTM and CDR2 ANQGSEA come from the germline V gene. J gave up 10 bases and V 7 bases, and 6 bases lay outside the gene matches. The CDR3 loop spans 12 amino acids. In nucleotides, the CDR3 is TGCAGCGGAGGACAGGGGGCAGGGGAGCAGTTCTTC. Translated, it gives CSGGQGAGEQFF.

The V call is TRBV19, the J call TRBJ2-1; TRBD2 matches 9 bases. The trim removed 4 bases at V and 6 bases at J, leaving 10 bases unmatched. Germline CDR1 and CDR2: LNHDA and SQIVND (reference sequence). This CDR3 contains 16 residues. CDR3 DNA sequence: TGTGCCAGTAGTACCCGACCCGCGGGAGGGCGCAATGAGCAGTTCTTC. Translated: CASSTRPAGGRNEQFF.

This chain links TRBV5-4 with TRBJ1-1, with D possibly matching TRBD1 (5 bases). Deletions cut 3 bases from V and 2 bases from J, with 11 bases between. Per germline, CDR1 SGHNT and CDR2 YYREEE (reference sequence). This CDR3 comprises 14 residues. CDR3 region: CASSYVGTNTEAFF. The CDR3 bases are TGTGCCAGCAGCTACGTCGGGACTAACACTGAAGCTTTCTTT.